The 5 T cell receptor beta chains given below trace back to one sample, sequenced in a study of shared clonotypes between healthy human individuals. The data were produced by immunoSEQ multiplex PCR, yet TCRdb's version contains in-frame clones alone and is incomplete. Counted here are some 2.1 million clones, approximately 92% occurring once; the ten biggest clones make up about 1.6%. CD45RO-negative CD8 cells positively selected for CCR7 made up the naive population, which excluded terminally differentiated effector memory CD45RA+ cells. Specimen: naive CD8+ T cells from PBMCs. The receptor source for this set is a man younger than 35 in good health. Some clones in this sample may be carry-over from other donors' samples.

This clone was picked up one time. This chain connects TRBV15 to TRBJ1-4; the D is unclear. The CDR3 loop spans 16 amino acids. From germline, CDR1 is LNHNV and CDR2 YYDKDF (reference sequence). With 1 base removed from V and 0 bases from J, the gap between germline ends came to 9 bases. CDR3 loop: CATSRVTGATNEKLFF. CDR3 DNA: TGTGCCACCAGCAGAGTGACCGGAGCAACTAATGAAAAACTGTTTTTT.

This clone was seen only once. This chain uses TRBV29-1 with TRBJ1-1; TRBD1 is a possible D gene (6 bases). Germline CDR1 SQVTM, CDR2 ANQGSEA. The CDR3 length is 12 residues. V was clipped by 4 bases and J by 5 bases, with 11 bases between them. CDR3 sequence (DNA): TGCAGCGTTGTGCCAGGGGAGACTGAAGCTTTCTTT. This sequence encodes CSVVPGETEAFF.

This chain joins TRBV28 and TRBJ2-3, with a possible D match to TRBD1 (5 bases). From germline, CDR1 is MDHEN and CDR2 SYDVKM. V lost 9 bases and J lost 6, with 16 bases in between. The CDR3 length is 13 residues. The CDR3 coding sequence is TGTGCCAGTTTAAAGGGGCTTGGTGATACGCAGTATTTT. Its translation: CASLKGLGDTQYF.

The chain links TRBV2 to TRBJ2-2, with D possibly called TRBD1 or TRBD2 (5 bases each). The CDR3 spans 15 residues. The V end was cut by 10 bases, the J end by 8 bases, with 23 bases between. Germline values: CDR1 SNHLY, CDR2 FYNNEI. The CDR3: CATRGPGLGSGELFF. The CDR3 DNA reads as TGTGCCACCCGGGGCCCTGGGCTAGGTAGTGGGGAGCTGTTTTTT.

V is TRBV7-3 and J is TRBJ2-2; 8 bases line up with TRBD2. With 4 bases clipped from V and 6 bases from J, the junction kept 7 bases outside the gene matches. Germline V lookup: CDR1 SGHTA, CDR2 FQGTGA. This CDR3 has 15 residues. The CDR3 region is CASSSLGRGAGELFF. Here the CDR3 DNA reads TGTGCCAGCAGCTCACTCGGGAGGGGCGCCGGGGAGCTGTTTTTT.